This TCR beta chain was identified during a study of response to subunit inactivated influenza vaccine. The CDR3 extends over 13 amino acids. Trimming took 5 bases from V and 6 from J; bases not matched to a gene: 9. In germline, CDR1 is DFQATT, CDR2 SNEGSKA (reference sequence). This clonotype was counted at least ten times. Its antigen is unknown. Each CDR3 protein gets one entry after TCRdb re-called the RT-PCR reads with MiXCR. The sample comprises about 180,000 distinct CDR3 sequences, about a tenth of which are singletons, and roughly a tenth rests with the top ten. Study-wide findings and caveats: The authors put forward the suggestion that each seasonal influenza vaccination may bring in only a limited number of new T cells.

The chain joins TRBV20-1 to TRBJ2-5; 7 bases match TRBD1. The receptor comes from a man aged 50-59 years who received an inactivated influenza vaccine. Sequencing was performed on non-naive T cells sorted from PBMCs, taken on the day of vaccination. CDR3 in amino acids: CSALNRGSKTQYF. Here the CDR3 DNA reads TGCAGTGCTTTGAACAGGGGTTCGAAGACCCAGTACTTC.